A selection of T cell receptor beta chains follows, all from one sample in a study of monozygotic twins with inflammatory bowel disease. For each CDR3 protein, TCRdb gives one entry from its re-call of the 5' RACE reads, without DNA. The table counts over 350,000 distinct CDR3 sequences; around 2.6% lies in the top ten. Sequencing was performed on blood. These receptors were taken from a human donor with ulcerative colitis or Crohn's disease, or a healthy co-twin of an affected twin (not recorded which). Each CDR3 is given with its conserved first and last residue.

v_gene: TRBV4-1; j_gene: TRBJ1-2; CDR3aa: CASSHSSDANYGYTF
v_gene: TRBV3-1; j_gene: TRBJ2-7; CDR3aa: CASSRLGNSYEQYF
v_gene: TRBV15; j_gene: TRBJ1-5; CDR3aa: CATSSRSFMDRVNQPQHF
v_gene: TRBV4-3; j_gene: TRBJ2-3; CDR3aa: CASSQNPGGLTDTQYF
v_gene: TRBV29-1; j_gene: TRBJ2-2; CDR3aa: CSVVGTSPGELFF
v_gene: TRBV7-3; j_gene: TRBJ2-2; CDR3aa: CASSLGTGTTGELFF
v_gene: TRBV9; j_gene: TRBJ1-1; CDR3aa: CASSVDFDGSLPGQRNTEAFF
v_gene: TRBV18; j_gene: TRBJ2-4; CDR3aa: CASSADRGENIQYF
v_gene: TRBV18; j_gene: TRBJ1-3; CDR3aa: CASSPDRDSGNTIYF
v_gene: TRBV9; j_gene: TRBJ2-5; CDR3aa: CASSVVGTGSETQYF
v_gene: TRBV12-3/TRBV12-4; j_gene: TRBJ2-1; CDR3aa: CASSPGGPYNEQFF
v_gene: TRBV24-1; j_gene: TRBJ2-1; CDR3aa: CATSVERGAGNEQFF
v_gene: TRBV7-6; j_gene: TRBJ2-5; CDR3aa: CASRSEVKETQYF
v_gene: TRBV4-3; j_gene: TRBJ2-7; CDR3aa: CASSQFSGGHEQYF
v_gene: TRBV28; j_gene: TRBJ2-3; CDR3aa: CASGTGSTDTQYF
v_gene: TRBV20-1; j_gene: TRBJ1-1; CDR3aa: CSASTGTGRTEAFF
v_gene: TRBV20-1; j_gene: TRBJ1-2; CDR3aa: CSAWGGWIGYTF
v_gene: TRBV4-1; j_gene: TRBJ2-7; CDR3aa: CASSQDLREPYEQYF
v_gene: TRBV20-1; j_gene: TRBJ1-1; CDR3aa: CSARGMSPTVFNTEAFF
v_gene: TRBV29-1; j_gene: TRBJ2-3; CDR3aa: CSVALGTGPDTQYF
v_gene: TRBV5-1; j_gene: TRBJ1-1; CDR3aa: CASSLAGIGVSTEAFF
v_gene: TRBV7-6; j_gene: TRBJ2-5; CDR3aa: CASSLGPRETQYF